The 28 T cell receptor beta chains presented below share a single source sample, sequenced in a study of blood T cells in healthy people across ages. Alongside a J-beta primer mix, a sample-barcoded 5' primer served in a second PCR lasting about 7 to 12 cycles. TCRdb reprocessed the 5' RACE reads via MiXCR and lists one record per CDR3 protein. Counted here are hundreds of thousands of distinct CDR3 sequences, roughly 60% occurring once; the ten biggest clones make up over 20%. The sequencing sample was made of blood. The receptors were gathered from a man aged 30-40 years in good health.

For the CDR3, the DNA is TGCAGTGCTATCGGAAGCGGGAGGAGCGAGACCCAGTACTTC. Translation: CSAIGSGRSETQYF. The chain carries TRBV20-1 and TRBJ2-5; TRBD2 matches at 9 bases. V lost 4 bases to trimming and J lost 5 bases; unmatched junction nucleotides: 8. CDR1 and CDR2 from the germline V gene are DFQATT and SNEGSKA (reference sequence). The CDR3 covers 14 residues.

The chain uses TRBV4-2 and TRBJ2-1; no definite D call. CDR1 LGHNA and CDR2 YNFKEQ come from the germline V gene. The ends were cut back, 1 base at V and 8 bases at J, with 6 bases in the middle. The CDR3 runs 12 residues. DNA for the CDR3: TGTGCCAGCAGCCAAGTAGCCGATGAGCAGTTCTTC. Translated: CASSQVADEQFF.

This clonotype has only a few counts. The rearrangement links TRBV6-2 or TRBV6-3 to TRBJ2-6, with 7 positions matching TRBD2. Germline loops: CDR1 MNHEY, CDR2 SVGEGT. V trimming: 6 bases; J trimming: 0 bases; junction bases outside the gene matches: 5. The CDR3 has 16 residues. CDR3 sequence reads: CASRDGGNSGANVLTF. For the CDR3, the DNA is TGTGCCAGCAGGGACGGGGGGAACTCTGGGGCCAACGTCCTGACTTTC.

The V gene is TRBV5-1, the J gene TRBJ2-1; the D is unclear. Looked up from germline, CDR1 is SGHRS and CDR2 is YFSETQ. The V and J ends lost 6 bases and 4 bases respectively, with 14 bases between them. This CDR3 comprises 14 residues. The CDR3 DNA reads as TGCGCCAGCAATGTGGCCGGAGTTTACAATGAGCAGTTCTTC. Encoded protein: CASNVAGVYNEQFF.

This clonotype was picked up a small number of times. The gene calls are TRBV18 and TRBJ1-2; D perhaps matches TRBD1 (6 bases). With 4 bases removed from V and 5 bases from J, the gap between germline ends came to 8 bases. Germline CDR1 and CDR2: KGHSH and LQKENI. This CDR3 is 12 amino acids long. Here the CDR3 reads CASSRDTYGYTF. The CDR3 DNA reads TGTGCCAGCTCACGGGACACTTATGGCTACACCTTC.

The chain recombines TRBV7-9 with TRBJ1-4; D not certain. The CDR3 length is 12 residues. Germline assignment: CDR1 SEHNR and CDR2 FQNEAQ (reference sequence). Deletions cut 2 bases from V and 8 bases from J, with 6 bases between. DNA of the CDR3: TGTGCCAGCAGCTTAATGGACGAAAAACTGTTTTTT. Its protein product is CASSLMDEKLFF.

V usage is TRBV20-1 and J usage is TRBJ2-5, with TRBD2 matching 14 bases. There are 15 residues in the CDR3. The V segment lost 6 bases and the J segment 3 bases; nucleotides outside the gene matches: 6. CDR1 is DFQATT and CDR2 is SNEGSKA in the germline V gene (reference sequence). The CDR3 spells CSARSGLAGEETQYF. DNA of the CDR3: TGCAGTGCAAGATCGGGACTAGCGGGAGAAGAGACCCAGTACTTC.

The CDR3 DNA reads TGCAGTGCCCCGACAAGGACTGAAGCTTTCTTT. It codes for CSAPTRTEAFF. The chain employs TRBV20-1 and TRBJ1-1; D gene ambiguous. Trimming left V 6 bases short and J 5 bases short, with 10 bases between. Germline lookup yields CDR1 DFQATT and CDR2 SNEGSKA (reference sequence). CDR3 size: 11 residues.

This clonotype was observed a handful of times. The V and J genes are TRBV12-3 or TRBV12-4 and TRBJ1-5, with 7 bases fitting TRBD1. There are 14 residues in the CDR3. After removal of 6 bases from V and 5 bases from J, the junction contained 7 bases not matched to a gene. This chain's CDR3 is CASSPGQAYQPQHF. The CDR3 DNA reads as TGTGCCAGCAGCCCCGGACAGGCCTATCAGCCCCAGCATTTT.

V gene TRBV11-2 combines with J gene TRBJ1-4, with D uncertain. This CDR3 has 11 amino acids. The V and J ends lost 0 bases and 13 bases respectively, with 6 bases between them. CDR1 SGHAT and CDR2 FQNNGV come from the germline V gene. The CDR3 sequence is CASSLEARLFF. CDR3 in DNA: TGTGCCAGCAGCTTAGAGGCCAGACTGTTTTTT.

This clonotype was seen ten or more times. This sequence joins TRBV7-2 and TRBJ2-4, with D unresolved. V lost 2 bases, J lost 3 bases, and 11 bases lay in between. This CDR3 has 15 amino acids. Germline V gene lookup returns CDR1 SGHTA and CDR2 FQGNSA. The CDR3 reads CASSLPRRSKNIQYF. DNA of the CDR3: TGTGCCAGCAGCTTACCTAGGAGAAGCAAAAACATTCAGTACTTC. The complete variable domain, with remaining parts taken from reference TRBV7-2 and TRBJ2-4, reads GAGVSQSPSNKVTEKGKDVELRCDPISGHTALYWYRQSLGQGLEFLIYFQGNSAPDKSGLPSDRFSAERTGGSVSTLTIQRTQQEDSAVYLCASSLPRRSKNIQYFGAGTRLSVL.

This clonotype was counted only a few times. The chain uses TRBV7-2 and TRBJ2-1; the D gene is possibly TRBD2 (6 bases). This CDR3 is built from 13 residues. V lost 3 bases to trimming and J lost 4 bases, with 7 bases between them. CDR1 SGHTA and CDR2 FQGNSA come from the germline V gene. In DNA form, the CDR3 reads TGTGCCAGCAGCTTGCGGGGTTACAATGAGCAGTTCTTC. As protein: CASSLRGYNEQFF.

This chain joins TRBV9 and TRBJ2-6, with unresolved D. This CDR3 spans 15 amino acids. V lost 3 bases to trimming and J lost 1 base, with 8 bases between them. Looked up from germline, CDR1 is SGDLS and CDR2 is YYNGEE. CDR3 loop: CASSAPLSGANVLTF. CDR3 in DNA: TGTGCCAGCAGCGCACCCCTTTCTGGGGCCAACGTCCTGACTTTC. The entire variable domain, with the rest obtained from reference TRBV9 and TRBJ2-6, is as follows: DSGVTQTPKHLITATGQRVTLRCSPRSGDLSVYWYQQSLDQGLQFLIQYYNGEERAKGNILERFSAQQFPDLHSELNLSSLELGDSALYFCASSAPLSGANVLTFGAGSRLTVL.

The V call is TRBV5-1, the J call TRBJ2-1, with 10 bases that match TRBD2. Germline V gene lookup returns CDR1 SGHRS and CDR2 YFSETQ. CDR3 length equals 16 residues. V was clipped by 5 bases and J by 7 bases; unmatched bases: 12. CDR3 in amino acids: CASRSTASGSWNEQFF. The CDR3 region has the DNA TGCGCCAGCAGATCTACCGCTAGCGGGAGCTGGAATGAGCAGTTCTTC.

This clonotype was counted only a few times. The chain carries TRBV6-5 and TRBJ2-1; no definite D call. V was cut by 8 bases and J by 3 bases, with 8 bases left in between. Germline CDR1 MNHEY, CDR2 SVGAGI. This CDR3 has 12 amino acids. This CDR3 reads CASRADYNEQFF. The CDR3 nucleotides are TGTGCCAGCCGGGCCGACTACAATGAGCAGTTCTTC.

DNA for the CDR3: TGTGCCAGCAGCCAGCGGGGTGGCTACACCTTC. It codes for CASSQRGGYTF. The rearrangement links TRBV16 to TRBJ1-2; unclear D gene. Per the germline V gene, CDR1 is KGHSY and CDR2 is FQNENV. V was trimmed by 3 bases and J by 7 bases, leaving 6 bases between them. The CDR3 length is 11 residues.

This clonotype was seen once. This chain joins TRBV7-8 and TRBJ2-3, with D tentatively TRBD1 or TRBD2 (6 bases each). CDR1 SGHVS and CDR2 FQNEAQ come from the germline V gene. The ends were cut back, 5 bases at V and 1 base at J, with 16 bases in the middle. The length of the CDR3 is 16 residues. The CDR3, as DNA: TGTGCCAGCAGCCAAAGGGGGGAAGGGCGCACAGATACGCAGTATTTT. Its translation is CASSQRGEGRTDTQYF.

The V call is TRBV11-2, the J call TRBJ2-3, with D maybe TRBD2 (5 bases). With 5 bases removed from V and 1 base from J, the gap between germline ends came to 16 bases. The length of the CDR3 is 16 residues. Germline CDR1 reads SGHAT; CDR2 reads FQNNGV. DNA of the CDR3: TGTGCCAGCAGCCTAGGTGGGCGGGTCGGCACAGATACGCAGTATTTT. Protein product: CASSLGGRVGTDTQYF.

The rearrangement joins TRBV9 to TRBJ2-5, with D perhaps TRBD1 or TRBD2 (7 bases each). The V and J ends lost 5 bases and 5 bases respectively, with 16 bases between them. The V gene's germline CDR1 is SGDLS and CDR2 YYNGEE. This CDR3 is built from 14 residues. CDR3 amino acids: CASSSTRGGETQYF. The CDR3 region has the DNA TGTGCCAGCAGTTCGACCAGGGGGGGGGAGACCCAGTACTTC.

This clonotype was seen just once. This chain connects TRBV6-1 to TRBJ2-5; unclear D gene. The V end lost 2 bases, the J end lost 3 bases, and 16 bases lay between the germline ends. Per the germline V gene, CDR1 is MNHNS and CDR2 is SASEGT. CDR3 size: 16 residues. CDR3: CASSERSAPVKETQYF. The CDR3 DNA sequence: TGTGCCAGCAGTGAAAGGTCAGCGCCGGTTAAAGAGACCCAGTACTTC.

This clonotype was seen a few times. The DNA of the CDR3 is TGTGCCAGCAGCTCTCAGCGGCATACCTACAATGAGCAGTTCTTC. It translates to CASSSQRHTYNEQFF. The chain uses TRBV7-9 and TRBJ2-1, with D possibly being TRBD2 (5 bases). V shed 4 bases and J shed 2 bases, with 12 bases lying between them. The V gene's germline CDR1 is SEHNR and CDR2 FQNEAQ (reference sequence). The CDR3 totals 15 residues. The complete variable domain, with remaining parts taken from reference TRBV7-9 and TRBJ2-1, reads DTGVSQNPRHKITKRGQNVTFRCDPISEHNRLYWYRQTLGQGPEFLTYFQNEAQLEKSRLLSDRFSAERPKGSFSTLEIQRTEQGDSAMYLCASSSQRHTYNEQFFGPGTRLTVL.

Only a few counts were recorded for this clonotype. The chain links TRBV7-2 to TRBJ2-1, with 14 bases matching TRBD2. Germline CDR1 SGHTA, CDR2 FQGNSA. V trimming: 6 bases; J trimming: 3 bases; junction bases outside the gene matches: 4. The length of the CDR3 is 16 residues. CDR3: CASRHGLAGGYNEQFF. DNA of the CDR3: TGTGCCAGCAGACACGGACTAGCGGGGGGCTACAATGAGCAGTTCTTC. Full variable domain (rest looked up from reference TRBV7-2 and TRBJ2-1): GAGVSQSPSNKVTEKGKDVELRCDPISGHTALYWYRQSLGQGLEFLIYFQGNSAPDKSGLPSDRFSAERTGGSVSTLTIQRTQQEDSAVYLCASRHGLAGGYNEQFFGPGTRLTVL.

This clonotype showed up just a few times. The V call is TRBV7-2, the J call TRBJ2-5; 12 bases match TRBD1. The J call may be faulty, since TRBJ2-7 better matches the DNA end. The CDR3 spans 15 residues. The germline CDR1 and CDR2 sequences are SGHTA and FQGNSA. The DNA for the CDR3 is TGTGCCAGCAGCTTAGTAGGGACAGGGGGCGTCGAGCAGTACTTC. This sequence encodes CASSLVGTGGVEQYF.

The chain couples TRBV7-2 to TRBJ1-6, with TRBD1 as a possible D gene (6 bases). This CDR3 is built from 14 residues. Germline-derived CDR1 and CDR2 are SGHTA and FQGNSA. Trimming removed 2 bases from V and 6 bases from J, with 8 bases in between. The DNA for the CDR3 is TGTGCCAGCAGCTTACGGACAGTTAATTCACCCCTCCACTTT. Its translation is CASSLRTVNSPLHF.

V and J are TRBV4-1 and TRBJ2-7, with 7 bases lining up with TRBD1. Per the germline V gene, CDR1 is MGHRA and CDR2 is YSYEKL. This CDR3 is 16 amino acids long. Unmatched junction bases numbered 15, after V lost 5 bases and J lost 5 bases. The CDR3: CASSTPPGTEKNEQYF. CDR3 DNA sequence: TGCGCCAGCAGCACACCCCCAGGGACAGAAAAAAACGAGCAGTACTTC.

In its sample, this clonotype was seen a few times. The chain joins TRBV6-6 to TRBJ2-7, with D uncertain. V shed 0 bases and J shed 3 bases, with 12 bases lying between them. Germline V gene lookup returns CDR1 MNHNY and CDR2 SVGAGI (reference sequence). This CDR3 region has 15 residues. The CDR3 nucleotides are TGTGCCAGCAGTTACTCGGTAGGCGACAACTACGAGCAGTACTTC. Its protein product is CASSYSVGDNYEQYF.

The chain recombines TRBV28 with TRBJ2-4, with D uncertain. Trimming cost V 8 bases and J 13 bases, with 24 bases left between them. Germline V gene lookup returns CDR1 MDHEN and CDR2 SYDVKM. The CDR3 consists of 14 residues. CDR3 DNA sequence: TGTGCCAGCCGAGGTATGTTAGGTGCGGCGTCGCAGTACTTC. Protein sequence: CASRGMLGAASQYF.

This rearrangement joins TRBV28 to TRBJ2-5; tentative D call: TRBD1 (6 bases). The CDR3 sequence is 15 residues long. Trimming took off 3 bases at V and 1 base at J, with 12 bases between the two ends. Germline loops: CDR1 MDHEN, CDR2 SYDVKM. The CDR3 DNA sequence: TGTGCCAGCAGTTTCAACAGGGCCCTCCAAGAGACCCAGTACTTC. Protein product: CASSFNRALQETQYF.